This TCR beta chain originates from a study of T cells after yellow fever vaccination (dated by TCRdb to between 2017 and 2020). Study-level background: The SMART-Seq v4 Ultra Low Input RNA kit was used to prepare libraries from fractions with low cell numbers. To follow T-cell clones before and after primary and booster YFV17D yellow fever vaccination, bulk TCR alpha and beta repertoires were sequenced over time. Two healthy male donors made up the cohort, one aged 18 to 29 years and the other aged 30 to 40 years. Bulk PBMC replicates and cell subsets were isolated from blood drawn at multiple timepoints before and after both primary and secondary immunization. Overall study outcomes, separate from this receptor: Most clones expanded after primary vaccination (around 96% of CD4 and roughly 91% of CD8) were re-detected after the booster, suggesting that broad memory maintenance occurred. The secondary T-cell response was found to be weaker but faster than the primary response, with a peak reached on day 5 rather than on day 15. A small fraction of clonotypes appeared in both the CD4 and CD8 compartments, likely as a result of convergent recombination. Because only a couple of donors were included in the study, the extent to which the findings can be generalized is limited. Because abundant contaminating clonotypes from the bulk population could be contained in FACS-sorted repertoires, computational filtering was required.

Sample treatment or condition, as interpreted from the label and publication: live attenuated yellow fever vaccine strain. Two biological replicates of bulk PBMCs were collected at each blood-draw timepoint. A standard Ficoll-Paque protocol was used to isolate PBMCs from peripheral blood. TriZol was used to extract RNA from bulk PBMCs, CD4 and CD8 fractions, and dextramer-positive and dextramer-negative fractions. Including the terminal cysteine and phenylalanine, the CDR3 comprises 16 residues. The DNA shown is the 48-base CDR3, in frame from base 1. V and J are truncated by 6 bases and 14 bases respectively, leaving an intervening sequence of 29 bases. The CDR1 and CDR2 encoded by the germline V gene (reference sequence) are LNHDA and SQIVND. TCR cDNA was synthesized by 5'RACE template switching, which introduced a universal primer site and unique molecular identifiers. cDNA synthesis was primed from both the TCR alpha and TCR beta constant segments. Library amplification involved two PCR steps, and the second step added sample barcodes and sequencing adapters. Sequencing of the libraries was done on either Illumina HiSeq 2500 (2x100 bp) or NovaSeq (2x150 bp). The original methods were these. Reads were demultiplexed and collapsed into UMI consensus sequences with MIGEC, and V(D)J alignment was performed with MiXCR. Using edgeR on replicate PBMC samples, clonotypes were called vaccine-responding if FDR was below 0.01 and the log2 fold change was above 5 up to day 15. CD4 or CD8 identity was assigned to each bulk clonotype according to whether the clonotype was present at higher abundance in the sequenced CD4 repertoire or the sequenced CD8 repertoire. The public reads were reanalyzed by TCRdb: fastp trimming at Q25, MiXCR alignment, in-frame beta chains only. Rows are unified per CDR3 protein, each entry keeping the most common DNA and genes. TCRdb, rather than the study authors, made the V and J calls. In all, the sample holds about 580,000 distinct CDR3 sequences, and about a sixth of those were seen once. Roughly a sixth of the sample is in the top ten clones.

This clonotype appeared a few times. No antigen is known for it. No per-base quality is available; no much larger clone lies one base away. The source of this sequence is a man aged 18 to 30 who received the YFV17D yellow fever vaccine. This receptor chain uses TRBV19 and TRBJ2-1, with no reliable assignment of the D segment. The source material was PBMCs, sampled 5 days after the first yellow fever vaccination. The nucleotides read TGTGCCAGTAGATCCCTGAAAGACAACCGTTGGAATAGGGAGTTCTTC. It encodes CASRSLKDNRWNREFF.